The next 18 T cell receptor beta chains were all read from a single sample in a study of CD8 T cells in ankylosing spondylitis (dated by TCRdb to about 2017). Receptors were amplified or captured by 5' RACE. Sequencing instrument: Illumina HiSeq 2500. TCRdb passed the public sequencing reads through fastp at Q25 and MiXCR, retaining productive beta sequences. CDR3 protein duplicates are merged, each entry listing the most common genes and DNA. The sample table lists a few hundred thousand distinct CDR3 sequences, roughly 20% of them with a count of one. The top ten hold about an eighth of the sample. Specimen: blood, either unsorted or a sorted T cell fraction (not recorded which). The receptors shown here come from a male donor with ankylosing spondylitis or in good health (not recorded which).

The CDR3 region has the DNA TGCGCCAGCAGCCCCCCTCCGGGACTAGCGGGGTTTTACAATGAGCAGTTCTTC. Its protein is CASSPPPGLAGFYNEQFF. The chain combines TRBV4-1 with TRBJ2-1, with 13 positions matching TRBD2. Germline V gene lookup returns CDR1 MGHRA and CDR2 YSYEKL. J lost 4 bases, V lost 4 bases, and 10 bases had no gene match. This CDR3 has 18 residues.

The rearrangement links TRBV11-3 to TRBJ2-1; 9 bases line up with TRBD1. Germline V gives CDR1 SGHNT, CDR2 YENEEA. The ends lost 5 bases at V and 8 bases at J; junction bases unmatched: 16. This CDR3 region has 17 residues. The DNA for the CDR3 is TGTGCCAGCAGCCCGGGTTTGGGACAGGGATTTCTGGATGAGCAGTTCTTC. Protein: CASSPGLGQGFLDEQFF.

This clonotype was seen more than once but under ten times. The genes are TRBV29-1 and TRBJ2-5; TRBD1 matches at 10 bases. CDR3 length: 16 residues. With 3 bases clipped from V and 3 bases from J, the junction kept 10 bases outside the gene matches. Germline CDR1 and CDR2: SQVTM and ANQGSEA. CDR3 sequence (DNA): TGCAGCGTTGAGCTATACCGGGACAGGGGTAAAGAGACCCAGTACTTC. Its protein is CSVELYRDRGKETQYF.

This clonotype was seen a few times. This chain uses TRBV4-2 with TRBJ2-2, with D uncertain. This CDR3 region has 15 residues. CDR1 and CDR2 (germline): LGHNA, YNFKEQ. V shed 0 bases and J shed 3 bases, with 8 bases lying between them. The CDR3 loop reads CASSQEFTDTGELFF. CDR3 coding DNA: TGTGCCAGCAGCCAAGAGTTTACAGACACCGGGGAGCTGTTTTTT.

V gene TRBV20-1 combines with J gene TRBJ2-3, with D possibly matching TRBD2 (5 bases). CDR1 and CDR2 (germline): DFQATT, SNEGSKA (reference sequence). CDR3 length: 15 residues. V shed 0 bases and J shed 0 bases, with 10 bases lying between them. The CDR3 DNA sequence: TGCAGTGCTAGAGATCTGGACTCTAGCACAGATACGCAGTATTTT. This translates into CSARDLDSSTDTQYF.

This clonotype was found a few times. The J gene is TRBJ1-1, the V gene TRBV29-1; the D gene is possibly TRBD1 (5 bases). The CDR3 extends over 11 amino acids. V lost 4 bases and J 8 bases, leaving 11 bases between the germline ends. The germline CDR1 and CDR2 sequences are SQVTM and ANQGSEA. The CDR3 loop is CSVVLGLEAFF. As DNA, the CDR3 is TGCAGCGTTGTTCTGGGACTCGAAGCTTTCTTT.

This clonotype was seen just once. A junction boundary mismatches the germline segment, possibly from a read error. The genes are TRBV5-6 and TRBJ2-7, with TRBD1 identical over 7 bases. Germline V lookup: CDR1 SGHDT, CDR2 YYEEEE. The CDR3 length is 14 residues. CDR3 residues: CASSWGPLSGTEDF. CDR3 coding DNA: TGTGCCAGCAGCTGGGGCCCACTCTCCGGGACAGAAGACTTC.

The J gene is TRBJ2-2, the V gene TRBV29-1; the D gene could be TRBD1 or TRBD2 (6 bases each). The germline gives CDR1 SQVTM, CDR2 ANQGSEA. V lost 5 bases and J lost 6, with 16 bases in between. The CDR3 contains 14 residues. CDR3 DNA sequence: TGCAGCGTTCTCTCGTGGGGGGCAGCCGGGGAGCTGTTTTTT. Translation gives CSVLSWGAAGELFF.

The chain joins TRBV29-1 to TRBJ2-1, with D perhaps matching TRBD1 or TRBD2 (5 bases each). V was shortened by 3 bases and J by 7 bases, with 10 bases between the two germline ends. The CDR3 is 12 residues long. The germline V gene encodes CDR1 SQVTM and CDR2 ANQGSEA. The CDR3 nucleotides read TGCAGCGTTGAGGGGGTCGTGAATGAGCAGTTCTTC. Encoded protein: CSVEGVVNEQFF.

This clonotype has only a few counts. The CDR3 protein is CASSNSLAGAIYEQYF. The CDR3 bases are TGTGCCAGCAGCAATTCACTAGCGGGGGCAATCTACGAGCAGTACTTC. The chain is built from TRBV5-4 and TRBJ2-7; 11 bases map to TRBD2. Per the germline V gene, CDR1 is SGHNT and CDR2 is YYREEE (reference sequence). V shed 4 bases, J shed 3 bases, and the junction held 9 bases outside the gene matches. The length of the CDR3 is 16 residues.

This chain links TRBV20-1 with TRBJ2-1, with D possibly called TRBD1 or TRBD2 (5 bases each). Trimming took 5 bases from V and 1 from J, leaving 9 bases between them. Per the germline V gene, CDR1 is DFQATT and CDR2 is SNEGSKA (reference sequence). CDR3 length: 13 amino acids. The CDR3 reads CSAGWGSYNEQFF. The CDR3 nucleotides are TGCAGTGCTGGGTGGGGGTCCTACAATGAGCAGTTCTTC.

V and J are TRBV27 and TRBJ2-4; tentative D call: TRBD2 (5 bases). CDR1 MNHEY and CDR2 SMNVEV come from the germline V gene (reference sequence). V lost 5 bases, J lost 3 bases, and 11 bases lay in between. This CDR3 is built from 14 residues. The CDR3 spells CASSAIEGKNIQYF. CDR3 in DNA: TGTGCCAGCAGTGCCATTGAGGGCAAAAACATTCAGTACTTC.

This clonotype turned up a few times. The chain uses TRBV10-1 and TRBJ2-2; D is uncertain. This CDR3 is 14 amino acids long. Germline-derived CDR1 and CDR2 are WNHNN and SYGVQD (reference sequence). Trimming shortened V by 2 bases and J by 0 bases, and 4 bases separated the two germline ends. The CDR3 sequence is CASSETPNTGELFF. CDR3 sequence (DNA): TGCGCCAGCAGTGAGACACCGAACACCGGGGAGCTGTTTTTT.

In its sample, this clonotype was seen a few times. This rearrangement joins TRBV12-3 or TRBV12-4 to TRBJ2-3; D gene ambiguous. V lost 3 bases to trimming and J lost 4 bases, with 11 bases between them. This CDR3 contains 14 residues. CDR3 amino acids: CASSLVLRADTQYF. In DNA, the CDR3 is TGTGCCAGCAGTTTGGTTCTGCGAGCAGATACGCAGTATTTT.

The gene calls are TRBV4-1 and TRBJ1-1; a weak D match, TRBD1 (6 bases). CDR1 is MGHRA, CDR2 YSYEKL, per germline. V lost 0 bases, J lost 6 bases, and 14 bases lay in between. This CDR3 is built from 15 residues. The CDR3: CASSQDLQGIPEAFF. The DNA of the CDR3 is TGCGCCAGCAGCCAAGATTTACAGGGTATCCCTGAAGCTTTCTTT.

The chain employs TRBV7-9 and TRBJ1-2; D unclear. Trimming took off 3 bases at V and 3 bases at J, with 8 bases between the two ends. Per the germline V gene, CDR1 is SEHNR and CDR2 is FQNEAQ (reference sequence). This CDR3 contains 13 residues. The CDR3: CASSFEGHYGYTF. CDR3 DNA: TGTGCCAGCAGCTTCGAGGGCCACTATGGCTACACCTTC.

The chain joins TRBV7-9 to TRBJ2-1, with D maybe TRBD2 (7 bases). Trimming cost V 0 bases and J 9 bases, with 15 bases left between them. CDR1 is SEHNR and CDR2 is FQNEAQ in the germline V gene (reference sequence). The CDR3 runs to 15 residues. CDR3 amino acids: CASSLAGGPRVEQFF. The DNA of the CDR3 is TGTGCCAGCAGCTTAGCGGGGGGGCCAAGGGTTGAGCAGTTCTTC.

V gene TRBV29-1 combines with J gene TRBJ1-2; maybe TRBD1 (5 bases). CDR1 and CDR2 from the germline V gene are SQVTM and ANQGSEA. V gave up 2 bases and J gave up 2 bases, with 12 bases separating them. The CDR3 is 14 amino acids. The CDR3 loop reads CSVEWSWDNYGYTF. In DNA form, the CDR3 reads TGCAGCGTTGAATGGAGTTGGGACAACTATGGCTACACCTTC.